Listed here are 6 T cell receptor beta chains from one sample, sequenced in a study of CD8+ T cells in alopecia areata. RNA, once extracted, was reverse transcribed into cDNA for use as the sequencing template. Measured with immunoSEQ multiplex PCR; TCRdb has only the in-frame clones, and not every one. The counts give some 2,000 clones, none of them seen only once; about 51% is held by the top ten. Material for sequencing was lesional skin. The receptor set was obtained from a C3H/HeJ mouse with alopecia areata. The mice in this strain carry MHC haplotype H2-k.

There are many counts of this clone. Genes and germline come from the mouse. Sequencing ends 4 residues short of the CDR3 end; the germline J gene provides the rest. Other DNA variants within this sample encode the same CDR3. The gene calls are TRBV19 and TRBJ2-1; the D is unclear. CDR1 and CDR2 from the germline V gene are FNHDT and SITEND (reference sequence). The CDR3 loop spans 14 amino acids. With 3 bases removed from V and 1 base from J, the gap between germline ends came to 8 bases. The CDR3 DNA, read in part, is TGTGCCAGCAGTACGCCTGGAAACTATGCT. This encodes CASSTPGNYA. The full CDR3 is CASSTPGNYAEQFF.

This clone showed up many times. At residue 10, the TCRdb protein departs from the DNA translation, so the protein shown here was derived from the DNA itself. Mouse gene names apply. The read gets to within 3 residues of the CDR3 end, and the germline J gene fills in the rest. The V call is TRBV14, the J call TRBJ1-6; no clear D. TRBJ1-6 is assigned to the ORF class and has an uncertain function. Trimming left V 5 bases short and J 5 bases short, with 8 bases between. Per germline, CDR1 SGHDT and CDR2 FRDEAV. This CDR3 has 13 residues. CDR3 DNA, as far as it was read: TGTGCCAGCAGGCAGAAAAATAATTCGCCC. Amino acid sequence: CASRQKNNSP. The CDR3 in full is CASRQKNNSPLYF.

This clone was found many times. The gene names given are mouse names. The observed sequence ends 4 residues before the CDR3 terminus, with the missing tail filled in from the germline J gene. This chain links TRBV1 with TRBJ1-4; 9 positions match TRBD1. CDR1 and CDR2 from the germline V gene are NSQYPW and LRSPGD (reference sequence). This CDR3 comprises 15 residues. The CDR3 here is CTCSAEDRGGERLFF. The sequenced part of the CDR3 DNA is TGCACCTGCAGTGCAGAGGACAGGGGTGGCGAA.

This clone is termed medium-sized. The gene symbols are mouse symbols. The CDR3 region is CASSRAGTQISNERLFF. CDR3 bases read: TGTGCTAGCAGTAGAGCCGGGACACAAATTTCCAACGAA. The chain employs TRBV17 and TRBJ1-4, with D possibly being TRBD1 (6 bases). The read halts 4 residues ahead of the CDR3 end, with the missing end drawn from the germline J gene. This CDR3 has 17 residues. Germline CDR1 and CDR2: MNHDT and YYDKIL. V dropped 1 base and J dropped 0 bases, with 12 bases sitting between them.

This clone qualifies as medium-sized (0.01 to 0.1%). The gene symbols are mouse symbols. The CDR3 goes on 4 residues after the read ends, and that part is filled in from the germline J gene. The rearrangement joins TRBV19 to TRBJ1-1; no clear D. The V gene's germline CDR1 is FNHDT and CDR2 SITEND (reference sequence). CDR3 length: 13 amino acids. The V end lost 2 bases, the J end lost 4 bases, and 9 bases lay between the germline ends. CDR3: CASSMWVGTEVFF. The sequenced CDR3 bases are TGTGCCAGCAGTATGTGGGTTGGCACA.

As concerns this clone: This likely traces to a read error, being one base from a far larger clone. Gene names refer to mouse genes. The read finishes 4 residues shy of the CDR3 end, and the germline J gene is used to complete it. The chain couples TRBV19 to TRBJ2-5; the D gene is possibly TRBD1 (6 bases). CDR1 FNHDT and CDR2 SITEND come from the germline V gene (reference sequence). The CDR3 contains 14 residues. CDR3 bases read: TGTGCCAGCAGTATTGGGTACAGGGAGGAC. This encodes CASSIGYRED. The whole CDR3 region reads CASSIGYREDTQYF.